The entry below gives a single T cell receptor beta chain sequence along with its context. The data were obtained in a study of T cell changes during pregnancy in multiple sclerosis. Produced via immunoSEQ multiplex PCR; TCRdb's table is partial and in-frame only. The table has around 62,000 clones, 93% seen once; the top ten hold less than 4.5%. Per germline, CDR1 MGHDK and CDR2 SYGVNS. The CDR3 consists of 15 residues. The V segment lost 5 bases and the J segment 4 bases; nucleotides outside the gene matches: 6. The receptor was isolated from a female donor with multiple sclerosis, enrolled in a pregnancy study. The chain combines TRBV25-1 with TRBJ2-1; 9 nucleotides align to TRBD2. Specimen: CD8+ T cells from peripheral blood mononuclear cells, collected in the second trimester of pregnancy. CDR3 DNA: TGTGCCAGCAGTCCAGAGCGGGGGGTTTACAATGAGCAGTTCTTC. This encodes CASSPERGVYNEQFF. The full variable domain, in which reference TRBV25-1 and TRBJ2-1 provide the parts outside the CDR3, is EADIYQTPRYLVIGTGKKITLECSQTMGHDKMYWYQQDPGMELHLIHYSYGVNSTEKGDLSSESTVSRIRTEHFPLTLESARPSHTSQYLCASSPERGVYNEQFFGPGTRLTVL.